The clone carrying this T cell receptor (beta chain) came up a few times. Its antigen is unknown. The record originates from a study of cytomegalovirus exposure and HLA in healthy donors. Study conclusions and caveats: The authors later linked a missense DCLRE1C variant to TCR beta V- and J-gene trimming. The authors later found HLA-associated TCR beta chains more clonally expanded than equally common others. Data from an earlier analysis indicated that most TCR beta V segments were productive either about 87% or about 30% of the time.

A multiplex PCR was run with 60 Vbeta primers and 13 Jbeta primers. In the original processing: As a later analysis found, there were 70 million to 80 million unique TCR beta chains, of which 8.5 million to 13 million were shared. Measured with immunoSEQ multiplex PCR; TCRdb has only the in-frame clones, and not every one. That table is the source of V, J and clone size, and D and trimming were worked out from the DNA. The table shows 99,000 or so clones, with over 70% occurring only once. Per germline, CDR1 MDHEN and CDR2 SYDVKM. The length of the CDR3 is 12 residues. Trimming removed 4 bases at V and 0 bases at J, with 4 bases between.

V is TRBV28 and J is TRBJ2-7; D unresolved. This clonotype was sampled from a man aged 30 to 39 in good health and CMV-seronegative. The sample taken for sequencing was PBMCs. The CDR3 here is CASSSSSYEQYF. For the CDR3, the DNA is TGTGCCAGCAGTTCCAGCTCCTACGAGCAGTACTTC.